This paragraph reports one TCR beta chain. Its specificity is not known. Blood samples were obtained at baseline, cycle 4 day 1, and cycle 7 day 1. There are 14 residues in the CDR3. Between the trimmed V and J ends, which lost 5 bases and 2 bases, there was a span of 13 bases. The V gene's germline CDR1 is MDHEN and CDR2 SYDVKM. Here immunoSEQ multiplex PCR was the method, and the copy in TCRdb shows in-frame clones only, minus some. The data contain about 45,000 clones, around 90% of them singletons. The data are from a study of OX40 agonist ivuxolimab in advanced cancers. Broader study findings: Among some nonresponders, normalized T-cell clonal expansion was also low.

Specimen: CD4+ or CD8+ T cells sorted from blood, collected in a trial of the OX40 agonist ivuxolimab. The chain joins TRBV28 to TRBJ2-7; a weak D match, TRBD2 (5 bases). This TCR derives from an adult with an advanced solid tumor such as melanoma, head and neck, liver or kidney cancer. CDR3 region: CASSPPGITYEQYF. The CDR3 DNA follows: TGTGCCAGCAGTCCACCCGGGATAACCTACGAGCAGTACTTC. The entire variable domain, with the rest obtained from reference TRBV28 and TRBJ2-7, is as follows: DVKVTQSSRYLVKRTGEKVFLECVQDMDHENMFWYRQDPGLGLRLIYFSYDVKMKEKGDIPEGYSVSREKKERFSLILESASTNQTSMYLCASSPPGITYEQYFGPGTRLTVT.